The text below deals with one T cell receptor beta chain. Its antigen is unidentified. The data originate from a study of T cell responses to AZD1222 COVID-19 vaccine. General observations from the study: The repertoires were collected only after the peak T cell response.

The ends lost 4 bases at V and 6 bases at J; junction bases unmatched: 14. Germline lookup yields CDR1 ENHRY and CDR2 SYGVKD. The CDR3 length is 16 residues. Sequenced by immunoSEQ multiplex PCR; TCRdb stores in-frame clones only, minus some. The sample includes more than 120,000 clones, around 94% seen only once; the top ten take about 9.4%. This sample comprised peripheral blood, obtained 28 days after the second AZD1222 dose. The receptor's source is an adult who received the AZD1222 COVID-19 vaccine. This chain joins TRBV10-3 and TRBJ1-2; 7 bases align to TRBD1. CDR3 amino acids: CAISGRQGTDLNGYTF. DNA for the CDR3: TGTGCCATCAGTGGGAGACAGGGTACTGATTTGAATGGCTACACCTTC.